These 4 T cell receptor beta chains share one sample of origin, sequenced in a study of vaccination effects on CD4 cells after COVID-19. No antigen has been identified for these receptors. Researchers isolated CD4+ T cells once approximately 10 days of culture had elapsed. Repertoires were generated with immunoSEQ multiplex PCR, while TCRdb's copy carries only in-frame clones and drops some. Of some 63,000 clones listed, 55% to 75% are singletons. The sample in question was CD4+ T cells from PBMCs cultured without peptide, obtained before COVID-19 vaccination. Receptor source: a human donor who had a prior SARS-CoV-2 infection.

The J gene is TRBJ2-7, the V gene TRBV30; 10 nucleotides agree with TRBD2. V lost 3 bases and J lost 6; bases outside the gene matches: 5. In germline, CDR1 is GTSNPN, CDR2 SVGIG (reference sequence). This CDR3 is 13 amino acids long. CDR3: CAWSWTSGSEQYF. For the CDR3, the DNA is TGTGCCTGGAGCTGGACTAGCGGATCCGAGCAGTACTTC.

The CDR3 DNA follows: TGTGCCAGCAGCTTGTTGTTTTTTAGGGACAGGGGTTCCTACGAGCAGTACTTC. Its protein is CASSLLFFRDRGSYEQYF. The chain has TRBV5-5 and TRBJ2-7, with TRBD1 matching over 10 bases. CDR1 is SGHKS and CDR2 is YYEKEE in the germline V gene (reference sequence). The CDR3 sequence is 18 residues long. Germline trimming cut 1 base from V and 1 base from J; bases unmatched to any gene: 11.

This clone was counted only a few times. The V call is TRBV27, the J call TRBJ1-2, with 7 bases identical to TRBD1. The CDR3 totals 15 residues. Germline V gene sequence: CDR1 MNHEY, CDR2 SMNVEV (reference sequence). With 4 bases clipped from V and 1 base from J, the junction kept 6 bases outside the gene matches. CDR3 loop: CASSSWDRFNYGYTF. The CDR3, as DNA: TGTGCCAGCAGTTCATGGGACAGATTTAACTATGGCTACACCTTC.

The chain joins TRBV18 to TRBJ2-2, with a weak D call TRBD1 (5 bases). The length of the CDR3 is 15 residues. Trimming shortened V by 2 bases and J by 2 bases, and 9 bases separated the two germline ends. Germline assignment: CDR1 KGHSH and CDR2 LQKENI. The CDR3 protein is CASSPYDRNTGELFF. For the CDR3, the DNA is TGTGCCAGCTCACCATATGACAGAAACACCGGGGAGCTGTTTTTT.